This TCR beta chain was documented in a study of T-cell reconstitution after alpha-beta-depleted transplantation in children. Regarding the study as a whole: A year had passed since transplant, and T-cell counts and diversity by then came mostly from newly produced T cells. The origin of alpha-beta T cells about two months after transplant was reportedly several hundred expanded graft clones. It was surviving recipient T cells and thymic progenitors that gave some patients high TCRbeta diversity at day 60.

As it was prepared, the TCRbeta library received unique molecular identifiers. TCRdb ran MiXCR on the PCR reads and lists one entry per CDR3 protein. The sample lists approximately 520,000 distinct CDR3 sequences; over 9.5% were seen once. Remarks on this clonotype: The target antigen is unknown.

The junction had 8 bases not matched to a gene; V was cut back by 4 bases and J by 4 bases. The CDR3 extends over 16 amino acids. Germline V gives CDR1 SGHAT, CDR2 FQNNGV. The rearrangement joins TRBV11-2 to TRBJ2-3, with 10 positions matching TRBD2. The sample consisted of PBMCs, mostly from graft donor cells, taken 180 days after TCRalphabeta/CD19-depleted stem cell transplant. This clonotype originated in a female patient aged 2-9 years who had a stem cell transplant for aplastic anemia, so the T cells may come from the graft donor. In DNA, the CDR3 is TGTGCCAGCAGCTCATTACCTAGCGGGAGCCCAGATACGCAGTATTTT. Encoded protein: CASSSLPSGSPDTQYF.